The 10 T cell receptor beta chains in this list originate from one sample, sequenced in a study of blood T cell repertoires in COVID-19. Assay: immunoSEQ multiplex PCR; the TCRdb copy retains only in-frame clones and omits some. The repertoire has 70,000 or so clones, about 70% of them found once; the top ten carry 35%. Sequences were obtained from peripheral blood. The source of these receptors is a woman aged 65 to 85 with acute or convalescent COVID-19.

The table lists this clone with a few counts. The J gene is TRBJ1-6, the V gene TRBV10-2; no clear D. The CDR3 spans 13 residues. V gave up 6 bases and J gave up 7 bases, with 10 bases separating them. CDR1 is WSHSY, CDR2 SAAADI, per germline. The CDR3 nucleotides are TGCGCCAGCAGACAACAGAGAAATTCACCCCTCCACTTT. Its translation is CASRQQRNSPLHF.

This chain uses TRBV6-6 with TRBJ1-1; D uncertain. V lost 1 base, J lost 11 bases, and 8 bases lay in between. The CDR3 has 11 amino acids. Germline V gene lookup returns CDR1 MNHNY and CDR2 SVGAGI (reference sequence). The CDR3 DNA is TGTGCCAGCAGTTACTTGACAAGGGCTTTCTTT. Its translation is CASSYLTRAFF.

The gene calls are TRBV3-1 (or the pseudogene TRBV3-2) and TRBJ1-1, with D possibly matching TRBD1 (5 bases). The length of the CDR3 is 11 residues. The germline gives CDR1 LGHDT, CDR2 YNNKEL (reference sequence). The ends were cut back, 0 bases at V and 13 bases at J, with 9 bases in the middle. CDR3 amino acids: CASSQESRVFF. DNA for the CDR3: TGTGCCAGCAGCCAAGAGTCCAGGGTTTTCTTT.

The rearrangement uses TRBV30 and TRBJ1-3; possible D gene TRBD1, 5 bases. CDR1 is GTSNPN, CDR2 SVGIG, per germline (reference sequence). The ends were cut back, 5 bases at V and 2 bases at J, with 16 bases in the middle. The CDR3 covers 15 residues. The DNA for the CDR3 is TGTGCCTGGGCCTTAGGGGCCCTGACTGGAAACACCATATATTTT. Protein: CAWALGALTGNTIYF.

The DNA for the CDR3 is TGTGCCAGCAGTCCTGAAGAGACCCAGTACTTC. Its protein is CASSPEETQYF. The chain carries TRBV12-3 or TRBV12-4 and TRBJ2-5; D uncertain. This CDR3 has 11 residues. V gave up 5 bases and J gave up 3 bases, with 4 bases separating them.

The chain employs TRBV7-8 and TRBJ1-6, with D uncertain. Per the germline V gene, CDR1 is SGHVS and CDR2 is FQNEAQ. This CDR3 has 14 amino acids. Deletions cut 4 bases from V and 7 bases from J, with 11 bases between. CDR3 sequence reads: CASSSIDLNSPLHF. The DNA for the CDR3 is TGTGCCAGCAGCTCTATCGATTTAAATTCACCCCTCCACTTT. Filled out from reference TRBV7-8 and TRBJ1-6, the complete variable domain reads GAGVSQSPRYKVAKRGQDVALRCDPISGHVSLFWYQQALGQGPEFLTYFQNEAQLDKSGLPSDRFFAERPEGSVSTLKIQRTQQEDSAVYLCASSSIDLNSPLHFGNGTRLTVT.

The CDR3 bases are TGTGCCAGCAGTTTTACAGGTCTACTTGGCTACACCTTC. Protein: CASSFTGLLGYTF. The V and J genes are TRBV27 and TRBJ1-2; D is perhaps TRBD1 (5 bases). The germline V gene encodes CDR1 MNHEY and CDR2 SMNVEV (reference sequence). The CDR3 has 13 residues. V gave up 3 bases and J gave up 7 bases, with 12 bases separating them.

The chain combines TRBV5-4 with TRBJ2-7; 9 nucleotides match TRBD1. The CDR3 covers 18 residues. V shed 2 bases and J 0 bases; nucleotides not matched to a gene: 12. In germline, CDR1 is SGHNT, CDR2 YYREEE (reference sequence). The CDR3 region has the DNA TGTGCCAGCAGCTTAACGGGACAGGGATTGCTTAGCTCCTACGAGCAGTACTTC. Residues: CASSLTGQGLLSSYEQYF.

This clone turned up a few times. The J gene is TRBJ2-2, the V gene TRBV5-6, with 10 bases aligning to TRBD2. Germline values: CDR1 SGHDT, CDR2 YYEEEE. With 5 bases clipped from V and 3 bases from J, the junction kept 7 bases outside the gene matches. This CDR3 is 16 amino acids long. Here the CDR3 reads CASRSLAGVDTGELFF. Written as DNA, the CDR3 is TGTGCCAGCAGGTCCCTAGCGGGAGTCGACACCGGGGAGCTGTTTTTT.

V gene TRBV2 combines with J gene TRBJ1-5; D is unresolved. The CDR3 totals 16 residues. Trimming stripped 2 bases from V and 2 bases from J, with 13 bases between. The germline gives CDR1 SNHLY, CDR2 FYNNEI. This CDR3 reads CASSESQANGNQPQHF. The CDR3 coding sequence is TGTGCCAGCAGTGAAAGTCAGGCAAACGGCAATCAGCCCCAGCATTTT.